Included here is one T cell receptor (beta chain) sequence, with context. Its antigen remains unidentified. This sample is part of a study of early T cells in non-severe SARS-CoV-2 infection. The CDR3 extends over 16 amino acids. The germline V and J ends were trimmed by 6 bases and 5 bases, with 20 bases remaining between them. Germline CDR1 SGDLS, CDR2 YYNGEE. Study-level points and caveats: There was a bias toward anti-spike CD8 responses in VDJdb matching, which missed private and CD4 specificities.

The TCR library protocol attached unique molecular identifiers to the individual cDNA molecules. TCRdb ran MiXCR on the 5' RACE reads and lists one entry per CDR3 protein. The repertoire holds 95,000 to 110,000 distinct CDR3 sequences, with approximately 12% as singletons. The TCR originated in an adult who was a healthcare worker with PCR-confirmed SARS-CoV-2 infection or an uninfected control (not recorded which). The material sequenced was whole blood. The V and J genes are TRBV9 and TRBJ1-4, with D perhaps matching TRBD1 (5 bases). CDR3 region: CASNDTPGPRNEKLFF. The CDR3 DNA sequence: TGTGCCAGCAACGACACCCCGGGACCGAGAAATGAAAAACTGTTTTTT.